Listed here is a single T cell receptor (beta chain). The source of the sample is a study of shared clonotypes between healthy human individuals. Assay: immunoSEQ multiplex PCR; the TCRdb copy retains only in-frame clones and omits some. In the table there are 2 million to 2.5 million clones, around 95% of which are singletons. This CDR3 has 13 residues. V gave up 0 bases and J gave up 5 bases, with 5 bases separating them. Germline V gene data show CDR1 as SGHAT and CDR2 as FQNNGV. The receptor comes from a man younger than 35 in good health. Sequences were obtained from naive CD4+ T cells sorted from blood. Subset in this sample: CD45RA+ positively selected. This chain links TRBV11-2 with TRBJ2-1; D not certain. The CDR3, as DNA: TGTGCCAGCAGCTTAGACGGGCACAATGAGCAGTTCTTC. Amino acid sequence: CASSLDGHNEQFF.